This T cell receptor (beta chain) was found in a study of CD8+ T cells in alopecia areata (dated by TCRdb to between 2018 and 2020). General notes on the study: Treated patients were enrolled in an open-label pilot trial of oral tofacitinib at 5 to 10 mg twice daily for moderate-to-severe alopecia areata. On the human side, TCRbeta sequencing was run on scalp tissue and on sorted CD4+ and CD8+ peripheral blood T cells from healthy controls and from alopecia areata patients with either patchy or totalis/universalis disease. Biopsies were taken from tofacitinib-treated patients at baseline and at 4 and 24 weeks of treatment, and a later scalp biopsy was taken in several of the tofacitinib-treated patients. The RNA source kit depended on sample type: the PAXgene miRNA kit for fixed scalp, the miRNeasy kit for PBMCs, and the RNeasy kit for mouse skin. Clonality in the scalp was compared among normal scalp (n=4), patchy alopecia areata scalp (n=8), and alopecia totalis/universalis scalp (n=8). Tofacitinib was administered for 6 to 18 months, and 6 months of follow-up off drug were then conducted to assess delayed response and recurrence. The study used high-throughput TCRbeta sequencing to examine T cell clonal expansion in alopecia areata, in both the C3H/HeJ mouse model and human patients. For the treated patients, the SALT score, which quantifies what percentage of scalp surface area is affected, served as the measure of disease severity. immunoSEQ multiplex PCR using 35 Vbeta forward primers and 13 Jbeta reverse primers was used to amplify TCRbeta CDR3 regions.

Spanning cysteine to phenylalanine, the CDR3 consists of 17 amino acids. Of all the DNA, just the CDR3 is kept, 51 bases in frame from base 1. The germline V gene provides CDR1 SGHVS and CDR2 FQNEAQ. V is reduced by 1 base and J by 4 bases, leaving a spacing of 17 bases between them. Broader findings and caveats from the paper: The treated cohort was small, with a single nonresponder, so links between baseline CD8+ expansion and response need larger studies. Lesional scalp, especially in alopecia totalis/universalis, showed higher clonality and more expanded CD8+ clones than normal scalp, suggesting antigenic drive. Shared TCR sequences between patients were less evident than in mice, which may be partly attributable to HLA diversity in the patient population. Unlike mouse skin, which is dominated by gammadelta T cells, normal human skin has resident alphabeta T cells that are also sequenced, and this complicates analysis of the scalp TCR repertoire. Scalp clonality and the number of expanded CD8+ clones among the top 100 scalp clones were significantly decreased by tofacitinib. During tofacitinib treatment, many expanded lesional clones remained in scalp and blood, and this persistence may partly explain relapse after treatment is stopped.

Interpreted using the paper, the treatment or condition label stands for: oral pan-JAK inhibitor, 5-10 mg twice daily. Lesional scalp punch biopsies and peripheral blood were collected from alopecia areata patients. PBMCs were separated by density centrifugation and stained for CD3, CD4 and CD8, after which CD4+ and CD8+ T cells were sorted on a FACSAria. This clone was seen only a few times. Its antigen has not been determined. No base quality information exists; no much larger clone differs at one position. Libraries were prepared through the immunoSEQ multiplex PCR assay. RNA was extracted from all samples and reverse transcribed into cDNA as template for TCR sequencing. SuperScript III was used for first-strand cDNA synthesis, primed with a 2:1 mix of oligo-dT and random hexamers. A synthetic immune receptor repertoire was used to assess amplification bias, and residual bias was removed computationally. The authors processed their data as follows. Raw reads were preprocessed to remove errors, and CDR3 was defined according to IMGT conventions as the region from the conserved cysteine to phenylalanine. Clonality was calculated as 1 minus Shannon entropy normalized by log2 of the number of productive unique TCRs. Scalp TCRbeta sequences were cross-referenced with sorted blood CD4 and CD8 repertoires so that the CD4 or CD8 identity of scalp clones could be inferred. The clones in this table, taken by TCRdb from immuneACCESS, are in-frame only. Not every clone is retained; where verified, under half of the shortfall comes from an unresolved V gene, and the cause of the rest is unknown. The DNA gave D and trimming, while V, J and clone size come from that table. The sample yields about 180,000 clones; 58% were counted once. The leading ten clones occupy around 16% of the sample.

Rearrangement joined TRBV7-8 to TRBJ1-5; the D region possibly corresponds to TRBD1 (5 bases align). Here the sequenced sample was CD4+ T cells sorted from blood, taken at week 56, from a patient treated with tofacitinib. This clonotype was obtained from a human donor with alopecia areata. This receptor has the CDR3 CASSLVMGRGENQPQHF. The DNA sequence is TGTGCCAGCAGCTTAGTAATGGGACGCGGCGAGAATCAGCCCCAGCATTTT.